This is a list of T cell receptor beta chains from one sample in a study of T cell responses to AZD1222 COVID-19 vaccine. The data were produced by immunoSEQ multiplex PCR, yet TCRdb's version contains in-frame clones alone and is incomplete. The data contain 70,000 to 90,000 clones, around 87% of them singletons. Sample: peripheral blood, taken 28 days after the second AZD1222 dose. These receptor sequences come from an adult who received the AZD1222 COVID-19 vaccine. CDR3s include the opening cysteine and the closing phenylalanine or tryptophan. Fields, in order: V gene, J gene, CDR3 protein.

TRBV6-5,TRBJ1-1,CASTKGLNTEAFF
TRBV6-5,TRBJ1-2,CASSWDRATGGYTF
TRBV28,TRBJ1-2,CASNPTANLNYGYTF
TRBV4-1,TRBJ2-2,CASSLTANTGELFF
TRBV19,TRBJ1-5,CASSPVGGTGLSYQPQHF
TRBV6-2/TRBV6-3,TRBJ1-4,CASSYGVELFF
TRBV5-1,TRBJ2-1,CASSLGQGATYNEQFF
TRBV2,TRBJ1-5,CASSEALGVNQPQHF
TRBV27,TRBJ2-7,CASRRTPTEPGEQYF
TRBV29-1,TRBJ1-3,CSVEKGIGNTIYF
TRBV28,TRBJ2-7,CASSFRVAGQAEQYF
TRBV5-8,TRBJ1-5,CASSLDRQPQHF
TRBV19,TRBJ1-5,CASSIKRSSRNQPQHF
TRBV4-1,TRBJ2-5,CASSQATGVTQYF
TRBV21-1,TRBJ1-1,CASSKLNRGSTEAFF
TRBV11-2,TRBJ1-3,CASSLVGRQGNTIYF
TRBV4-1,TRBJ1-5,CASSQAGTGDNQPQHF
TRBV5-1,TRBJ1-1,CASSLDLSEETEAFF